The clone carrying this T cell receptor (beta chain) appeared once. The sample originates from a study of blood T cell repertoires in COVID-19. The repertoire was sequenced with immunoSEQ multiplex PCR; TCRdb's copy has only in-frame clones and lacks some. The table records fewer than 25,000 clones, about nine tenths of them present only once. This CDR3 comprises 15 residues. Germline CDR1 and CDR2: MNHEY and SVGEGT. V gave up 2 bases and J gave up 7 bases; unmatched junction bases: 9. This rearrangement joins TRBV6-2 or TRBV6-3 to TRBJ2-7; TRBD2 matches at 9 bases. This clonotype was sampled from a human donor with active COVID-19. The donor label of this sample is uncertain. The sequencing sample was made of peripheral blood. Written as DNA, the CDR3 is TGTGCCAGCAGTTACGCGTCTAGCGGGATGGGTGAGCAGTACTTC. This codes for CASSYASSGMGEQYF.